This T cell receptor (beta chain) stems from a study of T cells in localized non-small cell lung cancer. Points on this clone: The antigen remains unidentified.

The CDR3 runs to 16 residues. CDR1 and CDR2 (germline): SGHDT, YYEEEE. V shed 1 base and J shed 4 bases, with 15 bases lying between them. Regarding the study as a whole: Uninvolved adjacent lung had more T cell clonality than any other tissue, topping tumor. Median detection of top 100 tumor clones in adjacent lung was under 75 clones. A denser population of T cells in blood accompanied longer overall survival.

Data came from immunoSEQ multiplex PCR; TCRdb stores just in-frame clones and leaves some out. The sample comprises tens of thousands of clones, roughly 84% of which are singletons, and 1.3% rests with the top ten. This chain joins TRBV5-6 and TRBJ2-1, with D maybe TRBD2 (7 bases). The source material was peripheral blood, sampled before any cancer treatment. The receptor comes from a female donor of 60 years or more with stage I lung adenocarcinoma. CDR3 in amino acids: CASSLLGGRGYNEQFF. The CDR3, as DNA: TGTGCCAGCAGCTTGTTGGGGGGGCGCGGTTACAATGAGCAGTTCTTC.